Shown below are 2 T cell receptor beta chains from a single sample sequenced in a study of shared clonotypes between healthy human individuals. It was CD45RO-negative cells, positively selected for CCR7, that made up naive CD8 cells, with terminally differentiated effector memory CD45RA+ cells excluded. Clones were read by immunoSEQ multiplex PCR, and TCRdb kept only the in-frame ones, dropping some. The table lists about 2.1 million clones, just under 95% of them singletons. The sequencing input was naive CD8+ T cells from PBMCs. The origin of the receptors is a man younger than 35 in good health. Some clones in this sample may be carry-over from other donors' samples.

This chain joins TRBV5-1 and TRBJ2-7; the D gene is possibly TRBD1 (6 bases). Germline CDR1 SGHRS, CDR2 YFSETQ. The CDR3 sequence is 14 residues long. Trimming removed 5 bases from V and 4 bases from J, with 16 bases in between. CDR3 sequence (DNA): TGCGCCAGCAGTTTGACAGGAGCCCCTTACGAGCAGTACTTC. It codes for CASSLTGAPYEQYF.

This chain connects TRBV9 to TRBJ2-1, with 7 bases matching TRBD1. With 3 bases clipped from V and 5 bases from J, the junction kept 5 bases outside the gene matches. Germline V gives CDR1 SGDLS, CDR2 YYNGEE. The CDR3 is 14 residues long. The CDR3 DNA follows: TGTGCCAGCAGCGCTGGGGACAGTCACAATGAGCAGTTCTTC. This codes for CASSAGDSHNEQFF.